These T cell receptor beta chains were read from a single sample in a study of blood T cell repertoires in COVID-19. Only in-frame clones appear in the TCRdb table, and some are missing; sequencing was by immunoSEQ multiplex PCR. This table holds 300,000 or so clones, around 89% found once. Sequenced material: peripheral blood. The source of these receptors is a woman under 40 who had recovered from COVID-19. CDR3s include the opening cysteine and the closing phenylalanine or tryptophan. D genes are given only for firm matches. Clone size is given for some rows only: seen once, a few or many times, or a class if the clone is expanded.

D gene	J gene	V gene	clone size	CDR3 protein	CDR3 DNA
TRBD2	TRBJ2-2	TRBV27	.	CASTRGLAGGRDTGELFF	TGTGCCAGCACCCGCGGATTAGCGGGGGGTCGAGACACCGGGGAGCTGTTTTTT
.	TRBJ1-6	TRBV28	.	CASSLSGSSSPLHF	TGTGCCAGCAGTTTATCGGGGAGTAGTTCACCCCTCCACTTT
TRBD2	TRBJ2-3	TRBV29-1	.	CSVEDRGLAGGSFSTDTQYF	TGCAGCGTTGAAGATCGAGGACTAGCGGGGGGCTCGTTTAGCACAGATACGCAGTATTTT
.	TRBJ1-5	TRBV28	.	CASSLLYRAEDIQPQHF	TGTGCCAGCAGTTTACTTTACAGGGCCGAGGATATTCAGCCCCAGCATTTT
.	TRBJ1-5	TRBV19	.	CASSIKDSDNQPQHF	TGTGCCAGTAGTATAAAAGACAGTGACAATCAGCCCCAGCATTTT
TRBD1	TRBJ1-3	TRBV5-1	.	CASGQGESGNTIYF	TGCGCCAGCGGACAGGGGGAGTCTGGAAACACCATATATTTT
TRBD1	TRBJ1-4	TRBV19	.	CASSIGPGGNEKLFF	TGTGCCAGTAGTATCGGGCCAGGGGGTAATGAAAAACTGTTTTTT
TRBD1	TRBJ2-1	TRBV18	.	CASSPGQGSSNEQFF	TGTGCCAGCTCACCGGGACAGGGATCCTCCAATGAGCAGTTCTTC
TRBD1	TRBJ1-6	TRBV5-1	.	CASSLMTGDSPLHF	TGCGCCAGCAGCTTGATGACAGGGGATTCACCCCTCCACTTT
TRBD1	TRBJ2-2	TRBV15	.	CATSRADRVDTGELFF	TGTGCCACCAGCAGAGCAGACAGGGTGGACACCGGGGAGCTGTTTTTT
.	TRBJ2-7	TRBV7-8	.	CASSPGHSPSYEQYF	TGTGCCAGCAGCCCTGGACATTCTCCCTCCTACGAGCAGTACTTC
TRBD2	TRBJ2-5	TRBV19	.	CASSSAGGLVSWETQYF	TGTGCCAGTAGTTCAGCCGGCGGACTAGTCAGTTGGGAGACCCAGTACTTC
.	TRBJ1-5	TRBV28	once	CASRGAVDQPQHF	TGTGCCAGCCGCGGGGCGGTGGATCAGCCCCAGCATTTT
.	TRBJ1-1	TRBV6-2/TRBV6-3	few	CASSYLAENTEAFF	TGTGCCAGCAGTTACCTGGCAGAAAACACTGAAGCTTTCTTT
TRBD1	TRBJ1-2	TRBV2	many	CASSPGGTRGYGYTF	TGTGCCAGCAGCCCAGGGGGGACTCGGGGCTATGGCTACACCTTC
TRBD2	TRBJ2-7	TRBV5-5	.	CASSLVGLAGEQYF	TGTGCCAGCAGCTTGGTGGGGTTAGCGGGGGAGCAGTACTTC
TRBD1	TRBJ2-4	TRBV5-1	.	CASSLGQGVGIQYF	TGCGCCAGCAGCTTGGGACAGGGTGTTGGCATTCAGTACTTC
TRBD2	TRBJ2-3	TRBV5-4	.	CASSPEQRGLADTQYF	TGTGCCAGCAGCCCGGAGCAGCGGGGGTTGGCGGATACGCAGTATTTT
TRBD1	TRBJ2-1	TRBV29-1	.	CSVDKQGIWQFF	TGCAGCGTTGACAAACAGGGGATCTGGCAGTTCTTC
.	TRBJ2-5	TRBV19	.	CASKRGTQYF	TGTGCCAGTAAGCGAGGTACCCAGTACTTC
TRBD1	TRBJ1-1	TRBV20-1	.	CSASLPGGTEAFF	TGCAGTGCTAGTTTGCCAGGGGGCACTGAAGCTTTCTTT
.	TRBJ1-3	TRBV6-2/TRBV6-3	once	CASSYSDIYGNTIYF	TGTGCCAGCAGTTACTCGGACATTTATGGAAACACCATATATTTT
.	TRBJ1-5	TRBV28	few	CASREPPGEPQHF	TGTGCCAGCAGAGAGCCCCCCGGGGAGCCCCAGCATTTT
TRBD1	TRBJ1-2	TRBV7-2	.	CASSTGTGDGYTF	TGTGCCAGCAGCACAGGGACAGGGGATGGCTACACCTTC
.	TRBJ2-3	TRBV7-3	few	CASSLGLGADTQYF	TGTGCCAGCAGCTTGGGACTGGGGGCAGATACGCAGTATTTT
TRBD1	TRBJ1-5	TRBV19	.	CASSSTGDQPQHF	TGTGCCAGTAGCTCTACAGGGGATCAGCCCCAGCATTTT
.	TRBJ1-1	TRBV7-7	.	CASSALRNTEAFF	TGTGCCAGCAGCGCTCTCAGGAACACTGAAGCTTTCTTT
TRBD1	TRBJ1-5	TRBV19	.	CASKGTGNQPQHF	TGTGCCAGTAAGGGGACAGGCAATCAGCCCCAGCATTTT
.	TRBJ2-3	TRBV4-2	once	CASSQDTSGDPPDTQYF	TGTGCCAGCAGCCAAGATACGAGCGGCGACCCCCCAGATACGCAGTATTTT
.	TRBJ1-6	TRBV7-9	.	CASSLGDHSPLHF	TGTGCCAGCAGCTTAGGTGACCACAGTCCCCTCCACTTT
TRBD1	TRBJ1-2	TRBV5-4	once	CASSLAGGLGGYTF	TGTGCCAGCAGCTTGGCAGGGGGTTTAGGGGGCTACACCTTC
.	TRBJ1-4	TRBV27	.	CASSEPPTNEKLFF	TGTGCCAGCAGTGAGCCACCAACTAATGAAAAACTGTTTTTT
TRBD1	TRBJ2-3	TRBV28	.	CASSRGRQGLTSTDTQYF	TGTGCCAGCAGTAGGGGGAGACAGGGGTTAACTAGCACAGATACGCAGTATTTT
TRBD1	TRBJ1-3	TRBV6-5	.	CASSLTGGPAGNTIYF	TGTGCCAGCAGTTTAACAGGGGGTCCGGCCGGAAACACCATATATTTT
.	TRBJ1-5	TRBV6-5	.	CASRPGYSNQPQHF	TGTGCCAGCAGACCAGGATATAGCAATCAGCCCCAGCATTTT
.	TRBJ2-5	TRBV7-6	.	CASSLRASGMGETQYF	TGTGCCAGCAGCTTACGCGCCTCAGGGATGGGGGAGACCCAGTACTTC
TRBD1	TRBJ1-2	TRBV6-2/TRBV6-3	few	CASSPGQGGYTF	TGTGCCAGCAGTCCCGGACAGGGTGGCTACACCTTC
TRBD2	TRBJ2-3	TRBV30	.	CAWSGPGLAGTDTQYF	TGTGCCTGGAGTGGACCGGGACTAGCGGGCACAGATACGCAGTATTTT
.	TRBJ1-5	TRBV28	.	CASSITGGPQHF	TGTGCCAGCAGCATTACCGGCGGGCCCCAGCATTTT
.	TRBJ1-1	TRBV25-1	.	CASSEGDFEAFF	TGTGCCAGCAGTGAGGGGGACTTTGAAGCTTTCTTT
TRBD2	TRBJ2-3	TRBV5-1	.	CASSLGGLAMGTDTQYF	TGCGCCAGCAGCTTGGGAGGACTAGCTATGGGTACAGATACGCAGTATTTT
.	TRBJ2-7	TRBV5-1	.	CASSFGRAYEQYF	TGCGCCAGCAGCTTCGGCAGGGCATACGAGCAGTACTTC
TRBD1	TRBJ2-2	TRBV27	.	CASSPITGGAKIVPRSGELFF	TGTGCCAGCAGTCCCATCACAGGGGGCGCTAAAATTGTGCCGAGGTCCGGGGAGCTGTTTTTT
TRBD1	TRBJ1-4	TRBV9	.	CASSAPGTGDEKLFF	TGTGCCAGCAGCGCCCCCGGGACAGGGGACGAAAAACTGTTTTTT
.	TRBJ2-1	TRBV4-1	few	CASSLGGGPYNEQFF	TGCGCCAGCAGTCTGGGGGGGGGCCCCTACAATGAGCAGTTCTTC
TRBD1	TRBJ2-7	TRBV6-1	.	CASSEGGQGAYEQYF	TGTGCCAGCAGTGAAGGTGGACAGGGGGCCTACGAGCAGTACTTC
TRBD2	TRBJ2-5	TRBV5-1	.	CASMVSGGDQETQYF	TGCGCCAGCATGGTCAGCGGGGGGGATCAAGAGACCCAGTACTTC